These 32 T cell receptor beta chains were all obtained from the same sample, sequenced in a study of T cells after somatic rescue of genetic block (TCRdb year 2020). Libraries were constructed by the immunoSEQ multiplex PCR assay. TCRdb obtained this table from immuneACCESS and retained in-frame rearrangements with V and J assigned. These tables miss some clones; where compared with another copy, unresolved V genes account for less than half of the shortfall, and the remainder is unexplained. Recorded for this sample are approximately 13,000 clones; roughly three quarters of them occurred a single time. Jointly, the top ten make up roughly 20% of the sample. The sequencing sample was made of peripheral blood mononuclear cells (PBMCs). Source of these receptors: a boy aged 5-17 years.

The CDR3: CASSFRDGGLGNIQYF. In DNA form, the CDR3 reads TGCGCCAGCAGCTTCAGGGACGGGGGTCTTGGGAACATTCAGTACTTC. The V gene is TRBV5-1, the J gene TRBJ2-4; a possible D gene is TRBD2 (6 bases). In germline, CDR1 is SGHRS, CDR2 YFSETQ. The CDR3 spans 16 residues. V lost 2 bases and J 7 bases, leaving 19 bases between the germline ends.

The J gene is TRBJ1-2, the V gene TRBV23-1; TRBD1 is a possible D gene (6 bases). TRBV23-1 is classed as an ORF, of uncertain function. The CDR3 sequence is 11 residues long. The CDR3 spells CTHRDRGGYTF. DNA of the CDR3: TGCACCCACAGGGACCGGGGGGGCTACACCTTC.

The chain links TRBV29-1 to TRBJ2-4; 7 bases fit TRBD1. CDR1 SQVTM and CDR2 ANQGSEA come from the germline V gene. The CDR3 contains 13 residues. V shed 6 bases, J shed 8 bases, and the junction held 10 bases outside the gene matches. The CDR3 loop reads CSVATGSGDIQYF. The CDR3 DNA reads TGCAGCGTCGCGACAGGGTCCGGGGACATTCAGTACTTC.

The V call is TRBV5-6, the J call TRBJ2-7; no clear D. The V gene lost 7 bases and the J gene lost 3 bases, with 11 bases spanning the gap. The CDR3 loop spans 12 amino acids. Germline V gene sequence: CDR1 SGHDT, CDR2 YYEEEE. This CDR3 is CASQENSYEQYF. CDR3 coding DNA: TGTGCCAGCCAGGAAAATAGCTACGAGCAGTACTTC.

This clone was picked up one time. The V call is TRBV27, the J call TRBJ2-1, with D possibly being TRBD1 (5 bases). V lost 8 bases and J 0 bases, leaving 17 bases between the germline ends. Germline V lookup: CDR1 MNHEY, CDR2 SMNVEV (reference sequence). The CDR3 is 16 residues long. CDR3 region: CASRRAQGSSYNEQFF. Here the CDR3 DNA reads TGTGCCAGCCGCCGAGCTCAGGGAAGCTCCTACAATGAGCAGTTCTTC.

By share of the sample, this clone is large. The rearrangement joins TRBV5-6 to TRBJ1-1; 12 bases fit TRBD1. CDR3 length equals 17 residues. With V trimmed by 2 bases and J by 3 bases, 8 bases remained unmatched. The germline gives CDR1 SGHDT, CDR2 YYEEEE. The CDR3, as DNA: TGTGCCAGCAGCTTCCGGGACAGGGGGCCGGTGGACACTGAAGCTTTCTTT. It encodes CASSFRDRGPVDTEAFF.

The V call is TRBV5-6, the J call TRBJ2-3; 9 positions match TRBD1. Germline V lookup: CDR1 SGHDT, CDR2 YYEEEE. V shed 3 bases, J shed 3 bases, and the junction held 11 bases outside the gene matches. This CDR3 comprises 17 residues. The CDR3 here is CASSWLPGQGLTDTQYF. CDR3 nucleotide sequence: TGTGCCAGCAGCTGGCTACCGGGACAGGGATTAACAGATACGCAGTATTTT.

This clone was recorded once. The rearrangement joins TRBV28 to TRBJ2-1; D is unresolved. This CDR3 contains 16 residues. Deletions cut 6 bases from V and 0 bases from J, with 15 bases between. Germline loops: CDR1 MDHEN, CDR2 SYDVKM. The CDR3 nucleotides are TGTGCCAGCAGCCTTCCTCTCCACTACTCCTACAATGAGCAGTTCTTC. Translating gives CASSLPLHYSYNEQFF.

This rearrangement joins TRBV28 to TRBJ1-2; 8 bases match TRBD1. V shed 10 bases, J shed 8 bases, and the junction held 9 bases outside the gene matches. Germline lookup yields CDR1 MDHEN and CDR2 SYDVKM. The CDR3 length is 12 residues. The CDR3 sequence: CATIQGALGYTF. The CDR3 DNA sequence: TGTGCCACCATTCAGGGGGCGCTCGGCTACACCTTC.

V gene TRBV19 combines with J gene TRBJ1-5; D unclear. The CDR3 consists of 14 residues. The germline CDR1 and CDR2 sequences are LNHDA and SQIVND (reference sequence). Trimming left V 4 bases short and J 6 bases short, with 13 bases between. The CDR3 loop reads CASSKWQAGQPQHF. The CDR3 bases are TGTGCCAGTAGTAAGTGGCAGGCCGGTCAGCCCCAGCATTTT.

V usage is TRBV5-5 and J usage is TRBJ2-5; the D gene is possibly TRBD1 (5 bases). CDR3 size: 13 residues. The V gene lost 2 bases and the J gene lost 4 bases, with 9 bases spanning the gap. Germline values: CDR1 SGHKS, CDR2 YYEKEE (reference sequence). The CDR3 region has the DNA TGTGCCAGCAGCTTAGGTCAGGGAGAGACCCAGTACTTC. Translated: CASSLGQGETQYF. Full variable domain (rest looked up from reference TRBV5-5 and TRBJ2-5): DAGVTQSPTHLIKTRGQQVTLRCSPISGHKSVSWYQQVLGQGPQFIFQYYEKEERGRGNFPDRFSARQFPNYSSELNVNALLLGDSALYLCASSLGQGETQYFGPGTRLLVL.

The chain has TRBV18 and TRBJ2-7; 8 nucleotides align to TRBD1. V shed 4 bases and J 3 bases; nucleotides not matched to a gene: 17. Germline V gives CDR1 KGHSH, CDR2 LQKENI. This CDR3 region has 18 residues. The CDR3 here is CASSRVGQETSLSYEQYF. The CDR3 bases are TGTGCCAGCTCACGGGTGGGACAGGAGACCTCACTAAGCTACGAGCAGTACTTC.

The chain links TRBV2 to TRBJ1-6, with 10 bases aligning to TRBD1. Germline V gene data show CDR1 as SNHLY and CDR2 as FYNNEI. After removal of 9 bases from V and 11 bases from J, the junction contained 7 bases not matched to a gene. The CDR3 runs 13 residues. For the CDR3, the DNA is TGTGCCAGGCTGGGACAGGGGAGGCCACCCCTCCACTTT. Translating gives CARLGQGRPPLHF.

The V and J genes are TRBV18 and TRBJ1-5; weak D call: TRBD1 (6 bases). The CDR3 runs to 13 residues. Trimming stripped 4 bases from V and 2 bases from J, with 6 bases between. Germline values: CDR1 KGHSH, CDR2 LQKENI. Written as DNA, the CDR3 is TGTGCCAGCTCACAGGGGGGCAATCAGCCCCAGCATTTT. It is translated as CASSQGGNQPQHF.

The chain is built from TRBV6-5 and TRBJ1-1; 7 bases map to TRBD1. The CDR3 length is 14 residues. Germline V lookup: CDR1 MNHEY, CDR2 SVGAGI. J gave up 1 base and V 5 bases, and 4 bases lay outside the gene matches. Here the CDR3 reads CASSGRQGNTEAFF. The DNA of the CDR3 is TGTGCCAGCAGTGGTCGACAGGGGAACACTGAAGCTTTCTTT.

The rearrangement joins TRBV11-2 to TRBJ1-5, with no clear D. Germline V gene data show CDR1 as SGHAT and CDR2 as FQNNGV. The CDR3 is 13 amino acids. Between the trimmed V and J ends, which lost 1 base and 7 bases, there was a span of 8 bases. CDR3 amino acids: CASSLARHQPQHF. The CDR3 nucleotides read TGTGCCAGCAGCTTAGCCAGGCACCAGCCCCAGCATTTT.

The V call is TRBV28, the J call TRBJ2-5; 11 bases are a match to TRBD2. V trimming: 6 bases; J trimming: 3 bases; junction bases outside the gene matches: 12. CDR3 length: 17 amino acids. Germline V CDR1 and CDR2: MDHEN, SYDVKM. CDR3 sequence reads: CASSLYSGRAQKETQYF. CDR3 nucleotide sequence: TGTGCCAGCAGCCTTTATAGCGGGAGGGCGCAAAAAGAGACCCAGTACTTC.

This chain uses TRBV5-5 with TRBJ1-2, with D possibly TRBD1 on 6 matching bases. The CDR3 runs to 13 residues. In germline, CDR1 is SGHKS, CDR2 YYEKEE (reference sequence). V lost 4 bases and J 4 bases, leaving 11 bases between the germline ends. In DNA, the CDR3 is TGTGCCAGCAGCCAACAGGGTACCTATGGCTACACCTTC. Translating it yields CASSQQGTYGYTF.

This chain uses TRBV14 with TRBJ2-5, with D perhaps matching TRBD1 (6 bases). Germline V CDR1 and CDR2: SGHDN, FVKESK. The V gene lost 5 bases and the J gene lost 2 bases, with 18 bases spanning the gap. The CDR3 length is 16 residues. The DNA for the CDR3 is TGTGCCAGCAGCTACCCCCTAGGCAGGGGTCAAGAGACCCAGTACTTC. It specifies CASSYPLGRGQETQYF.

In its sample, this clone was seen a few times. The CDR3 sequence is CASSAQPNSPLHF. In DNA, the CDR3 is TGCGCCAGCAGTGCACAGCCGAATTCACCCCTCCACTTT. The V and J genes are TRBV5-1 and TRBJ1-6; D is unresolved. This CDR3 has 13 amino acids. Germline values: CDR1 SGHRS, CDR2 YFSETQ. V gave up 5 bases and J gave up 7 bases, with 10 bases separating them. The full variable domain, its missing parts supplied by reference TRBV5-1 and TRBJ1-6, is KAGVTQTPRYLIKTRGQQVTLSCSPISGHRSVSWYQQTPGQGLQFLFEYFSETQRNKGNFPGRFSGRQFSNSRSEMNVSTLELGDSALYLCASSAQPNSPLHFGNGTRLTVT.

This clone is large (0.1 to 1%) by share. The chain uses TRBV18 and TRBJ2-5; the D is unclear. Per the germline V gene, CDR1 is KGHSH and CDR2 is LQKENI. V was cut by 0 bases and J by 5 bases, with 10 bases left in between. This CDR3 is built from 14 residues. The DNA for the CDR3 is TGTGCCAGCTCACCACCGCCGTATATCGAGACCCAGTACTTC. Translation gives CASSPPPYIETQYF. The full variable domain, in which reference TRBV18 and TRBJ2-5 provide the parts outside the CDR3, is NAGVMQNPRHLVRRRGQEARLRCSPMKGHSHVYWYRQLPEEGLKFMVYLQKENIIDESGMPKERFSAEFPKEGPSILRIQQVVRGDSAAYFCASSPPPYIETQYFGPGTRLLVL.

V gene TRBV7-9 combines with J gene TRBJ2-7; 7 bases map to TRBD2. Trimming removed 5 bases from V and 2 bases from J; junction bases left unmatched: 9. The V gene's germline CDR1 is SEHNR and CDR2 FQNEAQ (reference sequence). This CDR3 is built from 15 residues. CDR3 region: CASSPTGAGPYEQYF. In nucleotides, the CDR3 is TGTGCCAGCAGCCCCACGGGAGCGGGACCCTACGAGCAGTACTTC.

The chain uses TRBV10-3 and TRBJ1-6, with TRBD1 matching 8 bases. CDR1 and CDR2 from the germline V gene are ENHRY and SYGVKD. The CDR3 runs to 14 residues. With 1 base clipped from V and 9 bases from J, the junction kept 2 bases outside the gene matches. The CDR3 sequence: CAISEYTGGSPLHF. CDR3 bases: TGTGCCATCAGTGAGTATACAGGGGGTTCACCCCTCCACTTT.

This clone was seen a few times. This chain joins TRBV2 and TRBJ1-2; tentative D call: TRBD1 (5 bases). This CDR3 is built from 14 residues. V lost 7 bases, J lost 8 bases, and 20 bases lay in between. Germline assignment: CDR1 SNHLY and CDR2 FYNNEI. CDR3: CASTREDIIWGYTF. The CDR3 DNA sequence: TGTGCCAGCACCCGAGAGGACATCATTTGGGGCTACACCTTC.

The chain couples TRBV7-3 to TRBJ2-1, with D possibly TRBD2 on 6 matching bases. The CDR3 runs to 13 residues. Trimming cost V 3 bases and J 10 bases, with 13 bases left between them. Germline loops: CDR1 SGHTA, CDR2 FQGTGA. In nucleotides, the CDR3 is TGTGCCAGCAGCTTGACTAGGGATACCGAGCAGTTCTTC. It translates to CASSLTRDTEQFF.

The V and J genes are TRBV27 and TRBJ2-2, with D uncertain. This CDR3 is built from 15 residues. Trimming left V 3 bases short and J 3 bases short, with 11 bases between. Germline V CDR1 and CDR2: MNHEY, SMNVEV (reference sequence). CDR3 loop: CASSFLSGDTGELFF. The DNA of the CDR3 is TGTGCCAGCAGTTTCCTTAGTGGGGACACCGGGGAGCTGTTTTTT.

The V call is TRBV13, the J call TRBJ1-1; D remains ambiguous. CDR3 length: 14 residues. From germline, CDR1 is PRHDT and CDR2 FYEKMQ (reference sequence). The V and J ends lost 5 bases and 0 bases respectively, with 10 bases between them. The CDR3 coding sequence is TGTGCCAGCAGCCCCTTTGTGCTGAACACTGAAGCTTTCTTT. This sequence encodes CASSPFVLNTEAFF. Full variable domain (missing parts from reference TRBV13 and TRBJ1-1): AAGVIQSPRHLIKEKRETATLKCYPIPRHDTVYWYQQGPGQDPQFLISFYEKMQSDKGSIPDRFSAQQFSDYHSELNMSSLELGDSALYFCASSPFVLNTEAFFGQGTRLTVV.

The chain has TRBV18 and TRBJ2-7, with 9 nucleotides matching TRBD1. With V trimmed by 3 bases and J by 4 bases, 7 bases remained unmatched. The CDR3 extends over 15 amino acids. The germline V gene has CDR1 KGHSH and CDR2 LQKENI. This chain's CDR3 is CASSPGTGLIYEQYF. As DNA, the CDR3 is TGTGCCAGCTCACCGGGGACAGGGTTGATATACGAGCAGTACTTC.

This chain links TRBV7-8 with TRBJ1-5; D is uncertain. This CDR3 contains 13 residues. The germline V gene has CDR1 SGHVS and CDR2 FQNEAQ. Deletions cut 5 bases from V and 2 bases from J, with 7 bases between. CDR3 nucleotide sequence: TGTGCCAGCAGCGTCCGGGGCAATCAGCCCCAGCATTTT. It specifies CASSVRGNQPQHF.

This clone was observed a few times. The chain couples TRBV6-1 to TRBJ2-4; D may be TRBD1 (6 bases). V was pared by 7 bases and J by 2 bases, with 12 bases between. Germline V CDR1 and CDR2: MNHNS, SASEGT. This CDR3 spans 14 amino acids. Written as DNA, the CDR3 is TGTGCCAGCAACAGGGCTACAACCAAAAACATTCAGTACTTC. Translated, it gives CASNRATTKNIQYF.

This clone turned up a few times. This rearrangement joins TRBV27 to TRBJ1-1, with 8 nucleotides matching TRBD1. V was pared by 1 base and J by 4 bases, with 2 bases of the junction left unmatched. In germline, CDR1 is MNHEY, CDR2 SMNVEV (reference sequence). This CDR3 contains 14 residues. The CDR3 DNA follows: TGTGCCAGCAGTTTATGGACAGGGAGCACTGAAGCTTTCTTT. Residues: CASSLWTGSTEAFF.

In DNA, the CDR3 is TGTGCCAGCAGCTTCGGACAGGGAACGAGCACCGGGGAGCTGTTTTTT. Translated: CASSFGQGTSTGELFF. This sequence joins TRBV5-5 and TRBJ2-2; 8 nucleotides line up with TRBD1. This CDR3 comprises 16 residues. Trimming removed 2 bases from V and 4 bases from J; junction bases left unmatched: 7. Germline values: CDR1 SGHKS, CDR2 YYEKEE (reference sequence).